A single TCR beta chain is shown here with its context. These data are taken from a study of PD-1 blockade in mismatch repair-deficient tumors. Across the whole study: All were previously treated, progressing patients with 12 mismatch repair-deficient cancer types.

All patients were mismatch repair deficient, assessed by either PCR or immunohistochemistry. Method: immunoSEQ multiplex PCR; TCRdb's copy keeps in-frame clones and lacks some. The data show around 130,000 clones, around nine tenths seen once. The CDR3 is 13 residues long. The V gene's germline CDR1 is MNHNS and CDR2 SASEGT. Trimming took off 6 bases at V and 0 bases at J, with 9 bases between the two ends. The rearrangement uses TRBV6-1 and TRBJ2-7; D not resolved. This TCR was recovered from an adult with mismatch repair-deficient cancer. The material sequenced was peripheral blood, taken approximately 73 weeks after starting pembrolizumab. CDR3 nucleotides: TGTGCCAGCAGCCCTGGGTCCTCCTACGAGCAGTACTTC. Residues: CASSPGSSYEQYF.